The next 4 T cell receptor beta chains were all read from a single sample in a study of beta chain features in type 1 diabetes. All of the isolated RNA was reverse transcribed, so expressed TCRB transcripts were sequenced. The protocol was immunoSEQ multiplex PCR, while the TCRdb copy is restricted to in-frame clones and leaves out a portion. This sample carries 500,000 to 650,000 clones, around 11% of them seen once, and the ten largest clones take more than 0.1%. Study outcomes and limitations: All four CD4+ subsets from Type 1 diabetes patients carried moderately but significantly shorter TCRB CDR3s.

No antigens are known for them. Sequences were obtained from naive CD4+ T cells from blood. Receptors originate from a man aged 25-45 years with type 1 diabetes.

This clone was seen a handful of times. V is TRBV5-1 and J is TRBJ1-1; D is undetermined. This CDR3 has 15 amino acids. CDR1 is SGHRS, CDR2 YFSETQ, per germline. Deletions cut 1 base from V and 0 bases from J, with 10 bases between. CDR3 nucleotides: TGCGCCAGCAGCTTGTCCCTGACGGTGAACACTGAAGCTTTCTTT. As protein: CASSLSLTVNTEAFF.

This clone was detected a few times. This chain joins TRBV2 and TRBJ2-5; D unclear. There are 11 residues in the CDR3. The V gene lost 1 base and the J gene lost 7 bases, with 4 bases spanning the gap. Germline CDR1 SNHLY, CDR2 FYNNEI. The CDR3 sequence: CASSEGMTQYF. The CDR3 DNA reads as TGTGCCAGCAGTGAAGGGATGACCCAGTACTTC.

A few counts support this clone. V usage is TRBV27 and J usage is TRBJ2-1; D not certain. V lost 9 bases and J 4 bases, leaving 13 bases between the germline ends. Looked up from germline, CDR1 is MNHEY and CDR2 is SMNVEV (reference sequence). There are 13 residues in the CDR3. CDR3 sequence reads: CASRPGYYNEQFF. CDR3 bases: TGTGCCAGTAGACCCGGATATTACAATGAGCAGTTCTTC.

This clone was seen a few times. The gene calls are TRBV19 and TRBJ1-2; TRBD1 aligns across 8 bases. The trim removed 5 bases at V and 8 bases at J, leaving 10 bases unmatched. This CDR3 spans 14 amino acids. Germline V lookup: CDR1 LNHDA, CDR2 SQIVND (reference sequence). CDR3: CASSLPGQAGGYTF. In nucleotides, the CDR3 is TGTGCCAGTAGTCTCCCGGGACAGGCCGGGGGCTACACCTTC. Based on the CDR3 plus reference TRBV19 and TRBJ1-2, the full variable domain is DGGITQSPKYLFRKEGQNVTLSCEQNLNHDAMYWYRQDPGQGLRLIYYSQIVNDFQKGDIAEGYSVSREKKESFPLTVTSAQKNPTAFYLCASSLPGQAGGYTFGSGTRLTVV.